A single sample is the source of the 32 T cell receptor beta chains below, sequenced in a study of shared clonotypes between healthy human individuals. Using immunoSEQ multiplex PCR, the repertoire was profiled, and TCRdb retains in-frame clones only, with some absent. The data hold about 460,000 clones, with approximately 71% observed a single time. The sequenced material came from PBMCs. Every receptor here comes from a woman aged 40 to 50 in good health. Some clones in this sample may be carry-over from other donors' samples.

This chain uses TRBV5-5 with TRBJ2-7, with D tentatively TRBD1 (6 bases). CDR1 and CDR2 from the germline V gene are SGHKS and YYEKEE (reference sequence). The CDR3 is 14 residues long. With 0 bases removed from V and 4 bases from J, the gap between germline ends came to 11 bases. The DNA for the CDR3 is TGTGCCAGCAGCTTGGGGACAGAGGCTTACGAGCAGTACTTC. Its protein product is CASSLGTEAYEQYF. Complete variable domain (other parts from reference TRBV5-5 and TRBJ2-7): DAGVTQSPTHLIKTRGQQVTLRCSPISGHKSVSWYQQVLGQGPQFIFQYYEKEERGRGNFPDRFSARQFPNYSSELNVNALLLGDSALYLCASSLGTEAYEQYFGPGTRLTVT.

The chain is built from TRBV6-1 and TRBJ1-1; 7 nucleotides align to TRBD1. There are 16 residues in the CDR3. Germline CDR1 is MNHNS and CDR2 is SASEGT. Trimming cost V 2 bases and J 2 bases; bases outside gene matches: 8. The CDR3 DNA reads as TGTGCCAGCAGTGAAAGGCCAGGGGGAGGAAACACTGAAGCTTTCTTT. The encoded protein is CASSERPGGGNTEAFF.

V is TRBV5-1 and J is TRBJ1-1, with D perhaps TRBD1 (5 bases). The CDR3 contains 16 residues. Per the germline V gene, CDR1 is SGHRS and CDR2 is YFSETQ. V lost 0 bases, J lost 4 bases, and 16 bases lay in between. CDR3 region: CASSLEVTLGGTEAFF. CDR3 DNA: TGCGCCAGCAGCTTGGAAGTTACCCTTGGGGGCACTGAAGCTTTCTTT.

This clone was detected only once. The V call is TRBV7-9, the J call TRBJ2-7, with D tentatively TRBD2 (6 bases). The CDR3 is 16 amino acids. Trimming shortened V by 5 bases and J by 0 bases, and 17 bases separated the two germline ends. CDR1 and CDR2 from the germline V gene are SEHNR and FQNEAQ (reference sequence). In nucleotides, the CDR3 is TGTGCCAGCAGCCCCGGGACTTCCCGCAGCTCCTACGAGCAGTACTTC. It codes for CASSPGTSRSSYEQYF.

The rearrangement links TRBV6-6 to TRBJ2-1; 11 bases agree with TRBD1. Germline CDR1 reads MNHNY; CDR2 reads SVGAGI (reference sequence). The CDR3 spans 15 residues. V lost 6 bases, J lost 8 bases, and 9 bases stayed unmatched. The CDR3 DNA reads as TGTGCCAGCAGCTCCCGAGGACAGGGGGCCTATGAGCAGTTCTTC. Amino acid sequence: CASSSRGQGAYEQFF.

The chain combines TRBV7-9 with TRBJ1-1; D is unresolved. CDR1 is SEHNR and CDR2 is FQNEAQ in the germline V gene (reference sequence). V was shortened by 2 bases and J by 7 bases, with 8 bases between the two germline ends. The CDR3 length is 12 residues. The CDR3 here is CASSLRELEAFF. CDR3 nucleotides: TGTGCCAGCAGCTTAAGGGAGCTTGAAGCTTTCTTT.

This chain joins TRBV29-1 and TRBJ2-5, with D possibly TRBD1 on 6 matching bases. Per the germline V gene, CDR1 is SQVTM and CDR2 is ANQGSEA. This CDR3 contains 12 residues. Trimming stripped 6 bases from V and 5 bases from J, with 13 bases between. The CDR3 sequence: CSVDPRGETQYF. The CDR3 DNA is TGCAGCGTCGACCCTAGGGGGGAGACCCAGTACTTC.

This clone appeared a few times. V usage is TRBV30 and J usage is TRBJ1-2; weak D call: TRBD1 (6 bases). Germline V CDR1 and CDR2: GTSNPN, SVGIG (reference sequence). The CDR3 is made up of 14 amino acids. V lost 3 bases, J lost 8 bases, and 19 bases lay in between. DNA for the CDR3: TGTGCCTGGAGCGTACCGGGGGGGCTAATGGGCTACACCTTC. As protein: CAWSVPGGLMGYTF.

Turning to this clone: A far larger clone is off by one base, so a read error is likely. V is TRBV6-4 and J is TRBJ2-1; maybe TRBD1 (6 bases). Germline V lookup: CDR1 MRHNA, CDR2 SNTAGT. The CDR3 runs 14 residues. The DNA of the CDR3 is TGTGCCAGCAGTGACGGCTACGAGGGGGATGAGCAGCTCTTC. Encoded protein: CASSDGYEGDEQLF.

The chain combines TRBV28 with TRBJ1-4, with TRBD1 matching over 9 bases. The CDR3 extends over 15 amino acids. Germline trimming cut 6 bases from V and 7 bases from J; bases unmatched to any gene: 9. Per the germline V gene, CDR1 is MDHEN and CDR2 is SYDVKM. The CDR3: CASSPTGGGGEKLFF. Here the CDR3 DNA reads TGTGCCAGCAGCCCTACAGGGGGCGGTGGTGAAAAACTGTTTTTT.

About this clone: A far larger clone is a single base away, which makes a read error likely. V is TRBV7-2 and J is TRBJ2-3, with D possibly TRBD1 on 6 matching bases. The ends were cut back, 4 bases at V and 0 bases at J, with 11 bases in the middle. Germline CDR1 SGHTA, CDR2 FQGNSA. CDR3 length equals 15 residues. The CDR3 bases are TGTGCCAGCAGCTACTGGACAGCGAGCACAGATACGCAGTATTTT. Translating it yields CASSYWTASTDTQYF.

This chain connects TRBV7-8 to TRBJ1-1, with D unclear. Trimming removed 4 bases from V and 0 bases from J, with 6 bases in between. The CDR3 extends over 13 amino acids. The germline CDR1 and CDR2 sequences are SGHVS and FQNEAQ. This CDR3 is CASSSLMNTEAFF. The CDR3 coding sequence is TGTGCCAGCAGCTCACTAATGAACACTGAAGCTTTCTTT.

The V call is TRBV18, the J call TRBJ2-5; 7 bases match TRBD2. Germline V gene data show CDR1 as KGHSH and CDR2 as LQKENI. V was pared by 6 bases and J by 4 bases, with 5 bases of the junction left unmatched. The CDR3 length is 13 residues. CDR3 sequence (DNA): TGTGCCAGCTCCAGGGAGGGTACAGAGACCCAGTACTTC. As protein: CASSREGTETQYF.

The V and J genes are TRBV11-2 and TRBJ2-5, with TRBD1 identical over 8 bases. Per germline, CDR1 SGHAT and CDR2 FQNNGV. This CDR3 has 15 residues. Unmatched junction bases numbered 5, after V lost 0 bases and J lost 5 bases. As DNA, the CDR3 is TGTGCCAGCAGCTTAGATCAGGGGGCATGGGAGACCCAGTACTTC. This sequence encodes CASSLDQGAWETQYF.

The chain recombines TRBV7-9 with TRBJ1-1; D remains ambiguous. Germline V gene lookup returns CDR1 SEHNR and CDR2 FQNEAQ (reference sequence). V shed 4 bases and J shed 9 bases, with 12 bases lying between them. The CDR3 covers 12 residues. Here the CDR3 reads CASSSSSSKAFF. The DNA of the CDR3 is TGTGCCAGCAGCTCGTCTTCTAGCAAAGCTTTCTTT.

This clone was picked up a small number of times. The genes are TRBV4-3 and TRBJ2-6, with D tentatively TRBD2 (6 bases). CDR1 LGHNA and CDR2 YSLEER come from the germline V gene. V lost 1 base and J lost 12, with 16 bases in between. The CDR3 runs to 15 residues. DNA for the CDR3: TGCGCCAGCAGCCAAGGGGACTTAAACGGGGCCGTCCTGACTTTC. Protein sequence: CASSQGDLNGAVLTF.

This clone was counted at least ten times. This chain uses TRBV2 with TRBJ1-2; 7 bases match TRBD1. Germline CDR1 is SNHLY and CDR2 is FYNNEI. The CDR3 has 14 residues. J was trimmed by 2 bases and V by 4 bases; bases with no gene match: 4. The CDR3 is CASSGQGRNYGYTF. The CDR3 DNA is TGTGCCAGCAGTGGACAGGGTCGAAACTATGGCTACACCTTC.

This chain connects TRBV4-3 to TRBJ2-7; D unresolved. In germline, CDR1 is LGHNA, CDR2 YSLEER. The CDR3 is made up of 15 amino acids. Trimming removed 1 base from V and 2 bases from J, with 12 bases in between. DNA of the CDR3: TGCGCCAGCAGCCAAGCGTGGGTAGCCGCCTACGAGCAGTACTTC. It encodes CASSQAWVAAYEQYF.

The chain has TRBV15 and TRBJ2-1; D unclear. Trimming pared 0 bases from V and 10 bases from J, leaving 7 bases between. The CDR3 spans 12 residues. The germline gives CDR1 LNHNV, CDR2 YYDKDF (reference sequence). CDR3 sequence: CATSRDPPEQFF. DNA for the CDR3: TGTGCCACCAGCAGAGACCCGCCGGAGCAGTTCTTC. Based on the CDR3 plus reference TRBV15 and TRBJ2-1, the full variable domain is DAMVIQNPRYQVTQFGKPVTLSCSQTLNHNVMYWYQQKSSQAPKLLFHYYDKDFNNEADTPDNFQSRRPNTSFCFLDIRSPGLGDTAMYLCATSRDPPEQFFGPGTRLTVL.

This clone was observed once. The chain uses TRBV7-9 and TRBJ2-5; a weak D match, TRBD2 (6 bases). V was shortened by 3 bases and J by 3 bases, with 20 bases between the two germline ends. The CDR3 extends over 17 amino acids. Germline values: CDR1 SEHNR, CDR2 FQNEAQ (reference sequence). CDR3 bases: TGTGCCAGCAGCTTCCTACTAGCCTCCCTCCTTAAAGAGACCCAGTACTTC. It yields the protein CASSFLLASLLKETQYF.

J is TRBJ2-1 and V is TRBV5-1; D is perhaps TRBD1 (6 bases). V lost 6 bases, J lost 7 bases, and 17 bases lay in between. This CDR3 region has 14 residues. CDR1 and CDR2 from the germline V gene are SGHRS and YFSETQ. The chain's CDR3 is CASKEEPGVNEQFF. The CDR3 DNA sequence: TGCGCCAGCAAGGAGGAACCAGGGGTAAATGAGCAGTTCTTC.

Only one count was recorded for this clone. The chain couples TRBV5-4 to TRBJ2-5; 8 bases map to TRBD1. The DNA end favors TRBJ2-7, so the J call may be wrong. The V gene's germline CDR1 is SGHNT and CDR2 YYREEE (reference sequence). The CDR3 is 13 residues long. CDR3 protein: CASSEGQVYEQYF. The CDR3 nucleotides read TGTGCCAGCAGCGAGGGACAGGTTTACGAGCAGTACTTC.

V usage is TRBV19 and J usage is TRBJ2-7; the D gene is possibly TRBD2 (5 bases). This CDR3 contains 11 residues. Trimming took 5 bases from V and 3 from J, leaving 5 bases between them. In germline, CDR1 is LNHDA, CDR2 SQIVND (reference sequence). The CDR3 loop is CASSGSYEQYF. CDR3 nucleotides: TGTGCCAGTAGTGGGAGCTACGAGCAGTACTTC.

In nucleotides, the CDR3 is TGTGCCAGCAGTTACGTTTTGGAGAGTGAAGCTTTCTTT. It is translated as CASSYVLESEAFF. The chain uses TRBV6-5 and TRBJ1-1, with no clear D. V lost 2 bases to trimming and J lost 7 bases, with 11 bases between them. The V gene's germline CDR1 is MNHEY and CDR2 SVGAGI. The CDR3 totals 13 residues.

The chain combines TRBV11-3 with TRBJ2-1; 13 positions agree with TRBD2. With V trimmed by 0 bases and J by 5 bases, 1 base remained unmatched. Germline assignment: CDR1 SGHNT and CDR2 YENEEA. This CDR3 spans 16 amino acids. CDR3 coding DNA: TGTGCCAGCAGCTTAGATGGGACTAGCGGGGACAATGAGCAGTTCTTC. It translates to CASSLDGTSGDNEQFF.

On this clone: A much larger clone lies a single base off, so this may be a read error. Other DNA sequences in this sample translate to the same CDR3. The chain recombines TRBV5-1 with TRBJ1-1; D unresolved. V dropped 0 bases and J dropped 1 base, with 10 bases sitting between them. Germline V gene sequence: CDR1 SGHRS, CDR2 YFSETQ. The CDR3 is 15 amino acids. The CDR3: CASSLAYFGNTEAFF. The CDR3 DNA is TGCGCCAGCAGCTTGGCGTACTTCGGGAACACTGAAGCTTTCTTT.

Comments on this clone: Given a far larger clone just one base away, this is likely a sequencing read error. Given the absence of the conserved phenylalanine or tryptophan at the CDR3 end, a read error is likely. The CDR3 sequence: CASSLYQGGAQYL. CDR3 nucleotide sequence: TGTGCCAGCAGCTTGTACCAGGGAGGCGCGCAGTACCTC. V usage is TRBV5-4 and J usage is TRBJ2-7; D perhaps matches TRBD2 (6 bases). Per the germline V gene, CDR1 is SGHNT and CDR2 is YYREEE (reference sequence). The CDR3 sequence is 13 residues long. V lost 1 base and J lost 9, with 14 bases in between.

For the CDR3, the DNA is TGTGCCAGCCGCCTGTCTAAGGCCGTGTGGGAGACCCAGTACTTC. Protein sequence: CASRLSKAVWETQYF. This chain connects TRBV7-2 to TRBJ2-5; D is ambiguous. Between the trimmed V and J ends, which lost 8 bases and 5 bases, there was a span of 21 bases. CDR1 and CDR2 (germline): SGHTA, FQGNSA. The CDR3 runs 15 residues.

Only a few counts were recorded for this clone. V is TRBV5-1 and J is TRBJ2-7; 12 nucleotides match TRBD2. CDR3 size: 17 residues. The junction had 11 bases not matched to a gene; V was cut back by 3 bases and J by 4 bases. Per the germline V gene, CDR1 is SGHRS and CDR2 is YFSETQ. CDR3 bases: TGCGCCAGCAGCTGGGGGACCCTGACTAGCGGGGGATACGAGCAGTACTTC. Protein product: CASSWGTLTSGGYEQYF.

This rearrangement joins TRBV4-3 to TRBJ2-7, with D perhaps assigned TRBD1 or TRBD2 (5 bases each). The CDR3 is made up of 14 amino acids. Germline V gene data show CDR1 as LGHNA and CDR2 as YSLEER. V was cut by 0 bases and J by 2 bases, with 8 bases left in between. CDR3 bases: TGCGCCAGCAGCCAAGAAGTGGGACCCTACGAGCAGTACTTC. This gives the protein CASSQEVGPYEQYF.

The V call is TRBV4-3, the J call TRBJ1-4; no reliable D call. CDR3 length: 15 amino acids. Per the germline V gene, CDR1 is LGHNA and CDR2 is YSLEER. Trimming left V 4 bases short and J 3 bases short, with 12 bases between. CDR3 protein: CASSPTGNPNEKLFF. In nucleotides, the CDR3 is TGCGCCAGCAGCCCTACGGGGAACCCTAATGAAAAACTGTTTTTT.

CDR3 nucleotides: TGTGCCAGCTCACCACGCCCCCAAGAGACCCAGTACTTC. It is translated as CASSPRPQETQYF. This chain links TRBV18 with TRBJ2-5; no clear D. The CDR3 extends over 13 amino acids. Germline CDR1 and CDR2: KGHSH and LQKENI. Trimming took 1 base from V and 1 from J, leaving 4 bases between them.